This TCR beta chain is from a study of OX40 agonist ivuxolimab in advanced cancers. The data were produced by immunoSEQ multiplex PCR, yet TCRdb's version contains in-frame clones alone and is incomplete. The profile covers about 34,000 clones, with roughly 79% appearing a single time and around 1.5% taken by the ten largest. This CDR3 comprises 13 residues. The germline CDR1 and CDR2 sequences are MNHEY and SVGAGI. V was cut by 0 bases and J by 8 bases, with 10 bases left in between. The receptor was derived from an adult with an advanced solid tumor such as melanoma, head and neck, liver or kidney cancer. The rearrangement uses TRBV6-5 and TRBJ1-2; TRBD1 is a possible D gene (5 bases). The input for sequencing was CD4+ or CD8+ T cells sorted from blood, taken in a trial of the OX40 agonist ivuxolimab. The CDR3 is CASSYSLNRGYTF. The CDR3 DNA follows: TGTGCCAGCAGTTACTCCCTAAACAGGGGCTACACCTTC.